What follows are 17 T cell receptor beta chains derived from one specimen sequenced in a study of Ad26.COV2.S vaccination and SARS-CoV-2 variants. Method: immunoSEQ multiplex PCR; TCRdb's copy keeps in-frame clones and lacks some. The sample lists hundreds of thousands of clones, approximately 90% occurring once. As for treatment: 15 to 20 received Ad26.COV2.S at low or high dose, single or two shots; roughly 5 received placebo; per-sample allocation not given. Sampling occurred on day 63 after the first vaccine or placebo injection. The starting material was peripheral blood, obtained in a trial of Ad26.COV2.S vaccine versus placebo. Source of these receptors: a person aged 18-65 years who received the Ad26.COV2.S COVID-19 vaccine or a placebo.

V gene TRBV6-2 or TRBV6-3 combines with J gene TRBJ2-3, with D possibly TRBD2 on 5 matching bases. The CDR3 extends over 15 amino acids. The germline V gene encodes CDR1 MNHEY and CDR2 SVGEGT. V lost 2 bases and J lost 6, with 15 bases in between. Here the CDR3 reads CASSYSLPGEDTQYF. CDR3 bases: TGTGCCAGCAGTTACAGTCTACCCGGGGAGGATACGCAGTATTTT.

The rearrangement links TRBV2 to TRBJ2-1; 10 nucleotides match TRBD2. Germline CDR1 SNHLY, CDR2 FYNNEI. V was pared by 6 bases and J by 9 bases, with 11 bases of the junction left unmatched. The CDR3 is made up of 15 amino acids. DNA of the CDR3: TGTGCCAGCAGCCTCGAGGTGGCTAGCGGGAGTGAGCAGTTCTTC. Encoded protein: CASSLEVASGSEQFF.

V and J are TRBV19 and TRBJ1-1; maybe TRBD1 (6 bases). The CDR3 totals 14 residues. Germline V gene lookup returns CDR1 LNHDA and CDR2 SQIVND (reference sequence). The ends were cut back, 3 bases at V and 3 bases at J, with 11 bases in the middle. CDR3: CASSMWGADTEAFF. CDR3 DNA: TGTGCCAGTAGTATGTGGGGGGCTGACACTGAAGCTTTCTTT.

The table lists this clone with a count of one. The chain carries TRBV28 and TRBJ2-7; D remains ambiguous. The V and J ends lost 3 bases and 0 bases respectively, with 18 bases between them. Germline V CDR1 and CDR2: MDHEN, SYDVKM. The CDR3 consists of 17 residues. The CDR3 loop is CASSFRRFLMTSYEQYF. CDR3 in DNA: TGTGCCAGCAGTTTTCGTCGTTTCCTAATGACCTCCTACGAGCAGTACTTC.

V gene TRBV27 combines with J gene TRBJ2-7; a possible D gene is TRBD2 (6 bases). With 5 bases removed from V and 2 bases from J, the gap between germline ends came to 13 bases. This CDR3 region has 14 residues. Germline CDR1 MNHEY, CDR2 SMNVEV (reference sequence). CDR3 residues: CASSSGLNPYEQYF. CDR3 bases: TGTGCCAGCAGTAGCGGACTAAACCCCTACGAGCAGTACTTC.

This clone was counted between two and nine times. V gene TRBV28 combines with J gene TRBJ1-5, with TRBD1 matching over 8 bases. Per germline, CDR1 MDHEN and CDR2 SYDVKM. There are 16 residues in the CDR3. Germline trimming cut 3 bases from V and 4 bases from J; bases unmatched to any gene: 8. The CDR3 protein is CASSFSLGTGNQPQHF. The CDR3, as DNA: TGTGCCAGCAGTTTTTCCCTCGGGACAGGTAATCAGCCCCAGCATTTT. Together with reference TRBV28 and TRBJ1-5, the CDR3 gives the full variable domain: DVKVTQSSRYLVKRTGEKVFLECVQDMDHENMFWYRQDPGLGLRLIYFSYDVKMKEKGDIPEGYSVSREKKERFSLILESASTNQTSMYLCASSFSLGTGNQPQHFGDGTRLSIL.

This chain links TRBV7-3 with TRBJ2-3; TRBD2 might be the D (6 bases). Germline loops: CDR1 SGHTA, CDR2 FQGTGA. Between the trimmed V and J ends, which lost 4 bases and 0 bases, there was a span of 11 bases. This CDR3 contains 15 residues. The CDR3: CASSSRGSSTDTQYF. CDR3 DNA sequence: TGTGCCAGCAGCTCGCGGGGTTCTAGCACAGATACGCAGTATTTT.

This chain uses TRBV6-5 with TRBJ2-3, with 9 bases matching TRBD2. Germline V gives CDR1 MNHEY, CDR2 SVGAGI. The length of the CDR3 is 15 residues. J was trimmed by 5 bases and V by 7 bases; bases with no gene match: 10. The CDR3 is CASKVSGSLVDTQYF. The CDR3 DNA reads as TGTGCCAGCAAAGTTAGCGGGAGCCTTGTAGATACGCAGTATTTT.

Written as DNA, the CDR3 is TGTGCCTGGAGGCGCGGGACCTCCTACGAGCAGTACTTC. As protein: CAWRRGTSYEQYF. This sequence joins TRBV30 and TRBJ2-7; tentative D call: TRBD2 (6 bases). The CDR3 length is 13 residues. Germline V gene data show CDR1 as GTSNPN and CDR2 as SVGIG (reference sequence). Trimming stripped 3 bases from V and 0 bases from J, with 9 bases between.

The chain couples TRBV5-1 to TRBJ2-3; 16 bases fit TRBD2. The germline V gene has CDR1 SGHRS and CDR2 YFSETQ. Trimming removed 7 bases from V and 5 bases from J; junction bases left unmatched: 13. The CDR3 has 18 amino acids. The CDR3 loop reads CASGPGLAGGPGGDTQYF. The CDR3 coding sequence is TGCGCCAGCGGCCCGGGACTAGCGGGAGGGCCCGGGGGAGATACGCAGTATTTT.

This chain uses TRBV28 with TRBJ1-2, with unresolved D. This CDR3 spans 11 amino acids. Trimming removed 4 bases from V and 9 bases from J, with 9 bases in between. Germline CDR1 is MDHEN and CDR2 is SYDVKM. The CDR3 DNA is TGTGCCAGCAGTTCCGATATTAGCTACACCTTC. It specifies CASSSDISYTF.

DNA for the CDR3: TGTGCCAGCAGCAAAGCGCGTGGCGACAGGGGGAAGTACAATGAGCAGTTCTTC. It encodes CASSKARGDRGKYNEQFF. The V call is TRBV21-1, the J call TRBJ2-1; TRBD1 is the table's D call and was not checked against the DNA. TRBV21-1 is a pseudogene locus. The CDR3 is 18 residues long.

The chain recombines TRBV2 with TRBJ1-5; D call uncertain. Trimming stripped 3 bases from V and 3 bases from J, with 15 bases between. The CDR3 runs 16 residues. The germline gives CDR1 SNHLY, CDR2 FYNNEI. CDR3 bases: TGTGCCAGCAGTGACCCTGTCAGGAGGGTCAATCAGCCCCAGCATTTT. Amino acids: CASSDPVRRVNQPQHF.

The chain links TRBV12-5 to TRBJ1-2; D call uncertain. The CDR3 has 13 residues. The germline gives CDR1 LGHNT, CDR2 FRNRAP. Between the trimmed V and J ends, which lost 7 bases and 1 base, there was a span of 10 bases. The CDR3 region is CASAPGLNYGYTF. The CDR3 bases are TGTGCTAGTGCCCCCGGACTTAACTATGGCTACACCTTC.

V and J are TRBV9 and TRBJ2-3; 10 positions match TRBD2. Trimming took 0 bases from V and 2 from J; bases not matched to a gene: 6. Looked up from germline, CDR1 is SGDLS and CDR2 is YYNGEE. The CDR3 sequence is 17 residues long. CDR3 sequence reads: CASSVGLLAGATDTQYF. As DNA, the CDR3 is TGTGCCAGCAGCGTAGGCTTGCTAGCGGGGGCCACAGATACGCAGTATTTT.

V and J are TRBV9 and TRBJ2-2; D is unresolved. V lost 0 bases and J lost 2, with 11 bases in between. The CDR3 covers 16 residues. Germline CDR1 and CDR2: SGDLS and YYNGEE. The CDR3 nucleotides read TGTGCCAGCAGCGTAGGGCAGAGCCTTAACACCGGGGAGCTGTTTTTT. This sequence encodes CASSVGQSLNTGELFF.

The chain uses TRBV19 and TRBJ2-1, with 10 positions matching TRBD2. Germline V gene sequence: CDR1 LNHDA, CDR2 SQIVND (reference sequence). V shed 10 bases, J shed 4 bases, and the junction held 10 bases outside the gene matches. This CDR3 comprises 15 residues. CDR3 nucleotide sequence: TGTGCCACCGCGATTGGACTAGCGGATTACAATGAGCAGTTCTTC. Translating gives CATAIGLADYNEQFF.